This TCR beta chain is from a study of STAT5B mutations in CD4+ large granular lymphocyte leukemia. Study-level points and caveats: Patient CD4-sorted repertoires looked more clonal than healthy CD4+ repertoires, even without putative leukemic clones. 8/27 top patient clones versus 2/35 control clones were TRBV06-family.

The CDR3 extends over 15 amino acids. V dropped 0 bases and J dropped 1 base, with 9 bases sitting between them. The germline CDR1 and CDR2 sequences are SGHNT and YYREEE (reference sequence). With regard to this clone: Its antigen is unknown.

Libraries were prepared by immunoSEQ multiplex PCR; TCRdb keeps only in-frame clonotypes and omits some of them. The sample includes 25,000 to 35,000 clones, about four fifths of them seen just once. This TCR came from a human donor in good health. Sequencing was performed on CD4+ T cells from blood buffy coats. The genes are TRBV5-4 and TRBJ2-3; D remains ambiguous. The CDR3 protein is CASSLERARTDTQYF. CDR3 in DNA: TGTGCCAGCAGCTTGGAACGGGCCCGCACAGATACGCAGTATTTT.